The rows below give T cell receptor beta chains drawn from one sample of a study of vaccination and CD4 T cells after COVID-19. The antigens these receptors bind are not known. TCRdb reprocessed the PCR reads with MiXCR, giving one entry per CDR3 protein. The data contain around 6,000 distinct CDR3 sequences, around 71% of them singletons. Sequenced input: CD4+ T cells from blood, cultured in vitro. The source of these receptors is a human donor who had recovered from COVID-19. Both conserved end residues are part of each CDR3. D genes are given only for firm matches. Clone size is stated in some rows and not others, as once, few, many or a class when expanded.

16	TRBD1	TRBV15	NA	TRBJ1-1	CATSRSLSQGASEAFF	TGTGCCACCAGCAGAAGTCTATCCCAGGGGGCAAGTGAAGCTTTCTTT
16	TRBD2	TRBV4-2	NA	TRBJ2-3	CASSPERTSGRWAQYF	TGTGCCAGCAGCCCCGAACGGACTAGCGGGCGCTGGGCGCAGTATTTT
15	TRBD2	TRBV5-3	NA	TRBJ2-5	CASSLRGLAKETQYF	TGTGCCAGCAGCTTGAGGGGACTAGCGAAAGAGACCCAGTACTTC
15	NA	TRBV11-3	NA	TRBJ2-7	CASSLAGGNSYEQYF	TGTGCCAGCAGCTTAGCTGGCGGTAACTCCTACGAGCAGTACTTC
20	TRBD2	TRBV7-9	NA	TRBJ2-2	CACQQRLVGPAGANTGELFF	TGTGCGTGCCAGCAGCGTTTGGTCGGCCCAGCGGGAGCGAACACCGGGGAGCTGTTTTTT
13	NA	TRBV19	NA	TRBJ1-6	CASSRPANTPLHF	TGTGCCAGTAGCCGACCTGCTAATACACCCCTCCACTTT
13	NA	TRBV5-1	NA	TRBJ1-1	CASSWNANTEAFF	TGCGCCAGCAGCTGGAACGCGAACACTGAAGCTTTCTTT
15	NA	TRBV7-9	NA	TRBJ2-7	CASSPFDRSSYEQYF	TGTGCCAGCAGCCCCTTTGACAGGAGCTCCTACGAGCAGTACTTC
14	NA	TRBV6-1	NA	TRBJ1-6	CASSRGGYNSPLHF	TGTGCCAGCAGCCGGGGTGGATATAATTCACCCCTCCACTTT
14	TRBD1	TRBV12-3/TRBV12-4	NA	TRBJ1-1	CASSPRTGDTEAFF	TGTGCCAGCAGTCCGCGGACAGGGGACACTGAAGCTTTCTTT
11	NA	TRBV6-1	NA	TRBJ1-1	CASSEQGWAFF	TGTGCCAGCAGTGAACAGGGGTGGGCTTTCTTT
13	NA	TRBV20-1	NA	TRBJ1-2	CSARGSGVYGYTF	TGCAGTGCTAGAGGCTCAGGGGTCTATGGCTACACCTTC
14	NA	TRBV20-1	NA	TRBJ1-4	CSARGDPRYEKLFF	TGCAGTGCTAGGGGCGACCCCCGGTACGAAAAACTGTTTTTT
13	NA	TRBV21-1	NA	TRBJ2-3	CARARDRTDTQYF	TGTGCCAGAGCGCGGGACCGCACAGATACGCAGTATTTT
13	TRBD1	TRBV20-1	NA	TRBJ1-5	CSARGQENQPQHF	TGCAGTGCTAGGGGACAGGAAAATCAGCCCCAGCATTTT
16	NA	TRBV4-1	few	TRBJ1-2	CASSQDSRRVTGGYTF	TGCGCCAGCAGCCAAGATAGTCGCAGGGTGACGGGAGGCTACACCTTC
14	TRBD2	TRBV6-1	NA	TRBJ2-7	CASKATSGSYEQYF	TGTGCCAGCAAAGCGACTAGCGGCTCCTACGAGCAGTACTTC
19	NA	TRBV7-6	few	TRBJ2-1	CASSLRIRARSLLLNEQFF	TGTGCCAGCAGCTTACGAATTAGGGCACGGTCCCTTTTGTTGAATGAGCAGTTCTTC
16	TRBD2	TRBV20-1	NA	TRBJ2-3	CSGTSGRADVADTQYF	TGCTCCGGGACTAGCGGGAGGGCCGATGTGGCAGATACGCAGTATTTT
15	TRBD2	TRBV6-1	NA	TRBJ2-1	CASSEWTSGFNEQFF	TGTGCCAGCAGTGAGTGGACTAGTGGTTTCAATGAGCAGTTCTTC
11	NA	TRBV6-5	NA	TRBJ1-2	CASSSKYGYTF	TGTGCCAGCAGTTCGAAGTATGGCTACACCTTC
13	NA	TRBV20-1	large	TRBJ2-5	CSARDRVGGVQYF	TGCAGTGCTAGAGATCGGGTAGGGGGAGTCCAGTACTTC
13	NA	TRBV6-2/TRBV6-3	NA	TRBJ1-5	CASSYPQGQPQHF	TGTGCCAGCAGTTACCCTCAGGGCCAGCCCCAGCATTTT
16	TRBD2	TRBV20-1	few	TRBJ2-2	CSAARLAGENTGELFF	TGCAGTGCCGCAAGACTAGCGGGGGAGAACACCGGGGAGCTGTTTTTT
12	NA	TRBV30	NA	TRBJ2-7	CAWSGDSYEQYF	TGTGCCTGGAGTGGGGACTCCTACGAGCAGTACTTC
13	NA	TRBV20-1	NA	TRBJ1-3	CSAADNSGNTLYF	TGCAGTGCAGCCGACAACTCTGGAAACACCTTATATTTT
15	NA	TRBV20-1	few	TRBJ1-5	CSAPNAGASNQPQHF	TGCAGTGCTCCTAACGCAGGGGCTAGTAATCAGCCCCAGCATTTT
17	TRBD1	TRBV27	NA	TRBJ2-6	CASCPGQGRPGANVLTF	TGTGCCAGCTGCCCGGGACAGGGTCGTCCTGGGGCCAACGTCCTGACTTTC
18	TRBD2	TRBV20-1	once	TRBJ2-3	CSASRAKTSGGLYGTQYF	TGCAGTGCTAGCCGGGCGAAGACTAGCGGGGGCCTCTACGGAACGCAGTATTTT
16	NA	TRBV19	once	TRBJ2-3	CASRSILSGSTDTQYF	TGTGCCAGTAGGAGCATCCTTAGCGGTAGCACAGATACGCAGTATTTT
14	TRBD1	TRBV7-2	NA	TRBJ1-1	CASSLLDRFGEAFF	TGTGCCAGCAGCTTACTGGACAGGTTTGGGGAAGCTTTCTTT
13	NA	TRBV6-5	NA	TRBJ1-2	CASSYLVEGIYTF	TGTGCCAGCAGTTATTTGGTTGAGGGAATATACACCTTC
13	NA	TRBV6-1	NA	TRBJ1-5	CASLAGSNQPQHF	TGTGCCAGCTTGGCCGGTAGCAATCAGCCCCAGCATTTT
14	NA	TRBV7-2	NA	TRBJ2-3	CASSLLSSTDTQYF	TGTGCCAGCAGCCTACTTTCTAGCACAGATACGCAGTATTTT
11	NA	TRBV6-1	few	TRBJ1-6	CASSGSSPLHF	TGTGCCAGCAGTGGAAGCTCACCCCTCCACTTT
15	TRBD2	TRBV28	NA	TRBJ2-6	CASRPAGSGANVLTF	TGTGCCAGCCGCCCAGCGGGGTCTGGGGCCAACGTCCTGACTTTC
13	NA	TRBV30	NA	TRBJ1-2	CASRTADRYGYTF	TGTGCCTCGAGGACGGCGGATCGCTATGGCTACACCTTC